The 22 T cell receptor beta chains below were found in one sample sequenced in a study of blood T cell repertoires in COVID-19. Using immunoSEQ multiplex PCR, the repertoire was profiled, and TCRdb retains in-frame clones only, with some absent. The sample yields under 75,000 clones, roughly 72% seen once. The sequenced sample consisted of peripheral blood. All receptors derive from a woman aged 70-85 years with COVID-19, enrolled during active disease.

The V gene is TRBV7-9, the J gene TRBJ2-1; unclear D gene. Trimming removed 4 bases from V and 8 bases from J, with 9 bases in between. Germline V lookup: CDR1 SEHNR, CDR2 FQNEAQ (reference sequence). The CDR3 is made up of 12 amino acids. The CDR3 DNA sequence: TGTGCCAGCAGCTCCCAGTTGTATGAGCAGTTCTTC. This sequence encodes CASSSQLYEQFF.

This clone was counted between two and nine times. V and J are TRBV7-3 and TRBJ2-3, with D perhaps matching TRBD2 (7 bases). CDR1 is SGHTA, CDR2 FQGTGA, per germline. The CDR3 has 16 amino acids. The V end lost 5 bases, the J end lost 5 bases, and 20 bases lay between the germline ends. CDR3 in DNA: TGTGCCAGCAGCCCCGCCCGGGGGGCGGGGGAAGATACGCAGTATTTT. As protein: CASSPARGAGEDTQYF.

The V and J genes are TRBV4-2 and TRBJ1-2, with D uncertain. CDR3 length: 14 amino acids. Trimming cost V 1 base and J 4 bases, with 10 bases left between them. Germline V gives CDR1 LGHNA, CDR2 YNFKEQ. CDR3 sequence: CASSQGEEAYGYTF. The CDR3 DNA reads TGTGCCAGCAGCCAAGGTGAAGAAGCCTATGGCTACACCTTC.

V usage is TRBV6-1 and J usage is TRBJ2-7; D possibly corresponds to TRBD1 (6 bases). The germline CDR1 and CDR2 sequences are MNHNS and SASEGT. This CDR3 region has 15 residues. V lost 2 bases to trimming and J lost 5 bases, with 16 bases between them. DNA for the CDR3: TGTGCCAGCAGTGAACCGGGACACTTCAGTCACGAGCAGTACTTC. It translates to CASSEPGHFSHEQYF.

This sequence joins TRBV7-3 and TRBJ2-3, with 10 positions matching TRBD2. CDR3 length equals 15 residues. The V gene end was trimmed by 5 bases and the J gene end by 1 base; junction bases not matched to a gene: 3. Germline V CDR1 and CDR2: SGHTA, FQGTGA. CDR3 nucleotides: TGTGCCAGCAGCCTCCTAGCGGGGGGCACAGATACGCAGTATTTT. Translating gives CASSLLAGGTDTQYF.

V and J are TRBV7-7 and TRBJ1-2; tentatively, D is TRBD1 (5 bases). The germline CDR1 and CDR2 sequences are SSHAT and FNYEAQ (reference sequence). The CDR3 consists of 15 residues. V lost 6 bases and J 4 bases, leaving 18 bases between the germline ends. The CDR3 sequence is CASRPIGGRIYGYTF. CDR3 in DNA: TGTGCCAGCAGGCCCATCGGGGGGAGAATCTATGGCTACACCTTC.

The rearrangement joins TRBV7-2 to TRBJ1-1; 10 positions match TRBD1. This CDR3 spans 13 amino acids. Losses at the gene ends were 4 bases for V and 11 bases for J; bases not matched to a gene: 7. CDR1 and CDR2 from the germline V gene are SGHTA and FQGNSA. CDR3 bases: TGTGCCAGCAGCTCCGGGACAGGGGAGGCCGCTTTCTTT. Translation: CASSSGTGEAAFF.

The chain recombines TRBV12-5 with TRBJ2-1, with 9 bases lining up with TRBD2. After removal of 6 bases from V and 10 bases from J, the junction contained 10 bases not matched to a gene. The CDR3 contains 14 residues. From germline, CDR1 is LGHNT and CDR2 FRNRAP. Here the CDR3 DNA reads TGTGCTAGTGGCGGGGGACTAGCCCTCAGAGAGCAGTTCTTC. This encodes CASGGGLALREQFF.

The chain couples TRBV10-3 to TRBJ2-4; 8 bases match TRBD1. V was clipped by 4 bases and J by 7 bases; unmatched bases: 9. There are 15 residues in the CDR3. Germline CDR1 is ENHRY and CDR2 is SYGVKD. CDR3 DNA: TGTGCCATCAGTGCAGGGGGCTCTGGGGGTAACATTCAGTACTTC. Translation gives CAISAGGSGGNIQYF.

CDR3 loop: CASSFRSYTGELFF. CDR3 DNA: TGTGCCAGCAGCTTCCGGTCTTACACCGGGGAGCTGTTTTTT. The chain is built from TRBV7-7 and TRBJ2-2; D unresolved. Looked up from germline, CDR1 is SSHAT and CDR2 is FNYEAQ (reference sequence). V was trimmed by 3 bases and J by 3 bases, leaving 8 bases between them. The CDR3 contains 14 residues.

This clone showed up just once. The chain uses TRBV19 and TRBJ1-1; D unresolved. There are 16 residues in the CDR3. With 8 bases removed from V and 1 base from J, the gap between germline ends came to 20 bases. Germline-derived CDR1 and CDR2 are LNHDA and SQIVND (reference sequence). CDR3 in DNA: TGTGCCAGTCTCTTCTACTCCTTTGGAGGGAACACTGAAGCTTTCTTT. Translated, it gives CASLFYSFGGNTEAFF.

The chain has TRBV6-5 and TRBJ1-1, with TRBD1 as a possible D gene (6 bases). The CDR3 loop spans 15 amino acids. The ends were cut back, 6 bases at V and 3 bases at J, with 17 bases in the middle. Germline V lookup: CDR1 MNHEY, CDR2 SVGAGI. The CDR3 loop reads CASRPSGGRDTEAFF. The CDR3 nucleotides read TGTGCCAGCAGACCCTCGGGGGGGCGGGACACTGAAGCTTTCTTT.

Here the CDR3 DNA reads TGTGCCAGCAGCTCCCGGACAGGGGATCAGCCCCAGCATTTT. It specifies CASSSRTGDQPQHF. The V and J genes are TRBV7-9 and TRBJ1-5; 9 nucleotides line up with TRBD1. V lost 4 bases, J lost 5 bases, and 3 bases stayed unmatched. Germline lookup yields CDR1 SEHNR and CDR2 FQNEAQ (reference sequence). This CDR3 has 14 amino acids.

Written as DNA, the CDR3 is TGTGCCAGCAGTTTGGACACTAGCACAGATACGCAGTATTTT. Amino acid sequence: CASSLDTSTDTQYF. This chain uses TRBV6-2 or TRBV6-3 with TRBJ2-3; tentatively, D is TRBD1 (5 bases). The CDR3 is 14 residues long. V lost 4 bases to trimming and J lost 0 bases, with 8 bases between them. Germline lookup yields CDR1 MNHEY and CDR2 SVGEGT.

In this sample, this clone is medium-sized. This rearrangement joins TRBV6-5 to TRBJ1-4; 7 nucleotides line up with TRBD1. Germline V gene data show CDR1 as MNHEY and CDR2 as SVGAGI. The CDR3 is 14 amino acids. V shed 6 bases and J 8 bases; nucleotides not matched to a gene: 9. The CDR3 loop is CASRIQGREEKLFF. DNA for the CDR3: TGTGCCAGCAGGATACAGGGGCGTGAGGAAAAACTGTTTTTT.

This clone was observed a few times. The chain has TRBV4-2 and TRBJ1-4; no definite D call. The CDR3 has 16 amino acids. Germline CDR1 reads LGHNA; CDR2 reads YNFKEQ. Trimming left V 0 bases short and J 10 bases short, with 18 bases between. The CDR3 loop is CASSQDFYDRDGKLFF. CDR3 DNA: TGTGCCAGCAGCCAAGATTTCTATGACCGGGATGGAAAACTGTTTTTT.

The chain employs TRBV4-2 and TRBJ2-3, with 8 bases fitting TRBD2. V trimming: 4 bases; J trimming: 5 bases; junction bases outside the gene matches: 14. Germline CDR1 reads LGHNA; CDR2 reads YNFKEQ. The CDR3 has 17 residues. The CDR3: CASSPQLGGGPKDTQYF. The CDR3 DNA follows: TGTGCCAGCAGCCCCCAACTCGGGGGGGGTCCGAAAGATACGCAGTATTTT.

This chain uses TRBV25-1 with TRBJ1-2; D is unresolved. The germline V gene encodes CDR1 MGHDK and CDR2 SYGVNS. This CDR3 has 13 residues. Trimming took 6 bases from V and 4 from J, leaving 12 bases between them. The CDR3 DNA sequence: TGTGCCAGCAGCGCCCTCGGTATCTATGGCTACACCTTC. Translated, it gives CASSALGIYGYTF.

The V call is TRBV3-1 (or the pseudogene TRBV3-2), the J call TRBJ1-2, with D perhaps TRBD1 (5 bases). This CDR3 comprises 13 residues. Trimming pared 0 bases from V and 10 bases from J, leaving 12 bases between. Germline CDR1 and CDR2: LGHDT and YNNKEL (reference sequence). This CDR3 is CASSQDGQGAYTF. CDR3 nucleotides: TGTGCCAGCAGCCAAGACGGTCAGGGCGCCTACACCTTC.

The DNA for the CDR3 is TGTGCCAGCAGCTTTCTTAGTAGCGGGGGGGCCTACGAGCAGTACTTC. It is translated as CASSFLSSGGAYEQYF. The V call is TRBV5-5, the J call TRBJ2-7, with 11 bases that match TRBD2. Germline V lookup: CDR1 SGHKS, CDR2 YYEKEE (reference sequence). The J segment lost 2 bases and the V segment lost 2 bases, leaving 6 bases of the junction unmatched. The CDR3 sequence is 16 residues long. The full variable domain, with the rest looked up from reference TRBV5-5 and TRBJ2-7, is DAGVTQSPTHLIKTRGQQVTLRCSPISGHKSVSWYQQVLGQGPQFIFQYYEKEERGRGNFPDRFSARQFPNYSSELNVNALLLGDSALYLCASSFLSSGGAYEQYFGPGTRLTVT.

The V call is TRBV7-2, the J call TRBJ2-3; 8 nucleotides align to TRBD1. CDR3 length: 13 residues. The V gene's germline CDR1 is SGHTA and CDR2 FQGNSA. The J segment lost 4 bases and the V segment lost 6 bases, leaving 3 bases of the junction unmatched. As DNA, the CDR3 is TGTGCCAGCAGAGTGACAGGGGCAGATACGCAGTATTTT. It is translated as CASRVTGADTQYF.

This chain uses TRBV19 with TRBJ2-1; 9 nucleotides match TRBD2. The CDR3 consists of 15 residues. The ends lost 4 bases at V and 7 bases at J; junction bases unmatched: 8. Germline CDR1 and CDR2: LNHDA and SQIVND (reference sequence). In nucleotides, the CDR3 is TGTGCCAGTAGTACTAGCGGGATGGGCTCTAATGAGCAGTTCTTC. Amino acids: CASSTSGMGSNEQFF.